This passage covers 6 T cell receptor beta chains from one sample sequenced in a study of blood T cells in healthy people across ages (dated by TCRdb to between 2015 and 2017). Receptors were amplified or captured by 5' RACE. Sequencing was carried out with an Illumina HiSeq 2500. A second PCR of roughly 6 to 11 cycles was run with a J-beta primer mix and a sample-barcoded 5' primer. TCRdb trimmed the raw reads at Q25, called clones with MiXCR and kept productive beta chains. When rows share a CDR3 protein, they turn into one entry using the most common DNA and genes. This sample gives around 900,000 distinct CDR3 sequences in total; roughly 51% of them show up just once. The ten largest make up roughly 23% of the sample. Sequencing used blood. These receptors all stem from a woman aged 55-75 years in good health.

The rearrangement links TRBV6-6 to TRBJ2-5; D is ambiguous. V lost 6 bases and J lost 0, with 11 bases in between. This CDR3 spans 14 amino acids. Germline V lookup: CDR1 MNHNY, CDR2 SVGAGI (reference sequence). CDR3 in DNA: TGTGCCAGCAGACAAGGTTCCTACCAAGAGACCCAGTACTTC. Residues: CASRQGSYQETQYF.

This clonotype is a singleton in its sample. This sequence joins TRBV24-1 and TRBJ2-1; weak D call: TRBD1 (5 bases). V was cut by 2 bases and J by 13 bases, with 23 bases left in between. The CDR3 runs 16 residues. Looked up from germline, CDR1 is KGHDR and CDR2 is SFDVKD. CDR3 protein: CATSDSGQGILETQFF. For the CDR3, the DNA is TGTGCCACCAGTGATTCAGGTCAGGGTATTTTGGAGACCCAGTTCTTC.

This chain links TRBV7-6 with TRBJ2-3, with D possibly being TRBD2 (5 bases). V was clipped by 1 base and J by 5 bases, with 16 bases between them. The CDR3 spans 16 residues. From germline, CDR1 is SGHVS and CDR2 FNYEAQ. This chain's CDR3 is CASSLEYGVGGDTQYF. The CDR3 region has the DNA TGTGCCAGCAGCTTAGAGTACGGGGTCGGTGGAGATACGCAGTATTTT.

This clonotype was seen a few times. This chain joins TRBV29-1 and TRBJ1-6; 9 nucleotides match TRBD1. There are 13 residues in the CDR3. V lost 6 bases to trimming and J lost 5 bases; unmatched junction nucleotides: 2. Germline lookup yields CDR1 SQVTM and CDR2 ANQGSEA. CDR3 nucleotides: TGCAGCGTGGGGACAGGGAATAATTCACCCCTCCACTTT. Translation gives CSVGTGNNSPLHF.

This clonotype was seen only a few times. The chain joins TRBV10-3 to TRBJ1-4; a weak D match, TRBD1 (6 bases). Trimming removed 6 bases from V and 5 bases from J, with 10 bases in between. The CDR3 spans 13 residues. Germline V gene sequence: CDR1 ENHRY, CDR2 SYGVKD. CDR3 in amino acids: CAISDRKNEKLFF. CDR3 coding DNA: TGTGCCATCAGCGACAGGAAGAATGAAAAACTGTTTTTT.

The chain carries TRBV7-2 and TRBJ1-2; D not resolved. The V gene's germline CDR1 is SGHTA and CDR2 FQGNSA. The germline V and J ends were trimmed by 5 bases and 5 bases, with 15 bases remaining between them. This CDR3 has 14 amino acids. As DNA, the CDR3 is TGTGCCAGCAGCCGCGGCCGGGGAGTTTATGGCTACACCTTC. Translated, it gives CASSRGRGVYGYTF.